The present T cell receptor beta chain was sequenced within a study of T cells in Graves' hyperthyroidism and ophthalmopathy. The CDR3 loop spans 11 amino acids. CDR1 and CDR2 (germline): DFQATT, SNEGSKA (reference sequence). V lost 6 bases and J 4 bases, leaving 9 bases between the germline ends. The sample holds many counts of this clonotype. Amplified TCR beta CDR3 regions derived from RNA transcripts. Researchers ran a first-round RT-PCR on the TCR CDR3 using the HTBI primer set. From the multiplex PCR reads, TCRdb called clonotypes with MiXCR, one entry per CDR3 protein. The repertoire includes some 400,000 distinct CDR3 sequences, 14% of them detected once, and roughly 9.6% sits in the top ten. Researchers defined stable Graves' hyperthyroidism as no ophthalmopathy progression within 18 months. Hyperthyroidism in the patients, aged 18 to 65, was newly diagnosed and under 2 months in duration. Fresh peripheral blood, 10 ml, was the source of the PBMCs.

This TCR derives from an older woman with Graves' hyperthyroidism. The sample was blood. This chain connects TRBV20-1 to TRBJ2-5; D unresolved. CDR3 loop: CSARTGETQYF. The CDR3 DNA follows: TGCAGTGCGAGGACCGGAGAGACCCAGTACTTC.